This T cell receptor (beta chain) was sequenced during a study of cytomegalovirus exposure and HLA in healthy donors. Points from the study as a whole: The study put under 200 TCR beta chains on its list as cytomegalovirus-associated.

Per germline, CDR1 SGHTA and CDR2 FQGNSA. The CDR3 is made up of 16 amino acids. V was shortened by 5 bases and J by 6 bases, with 20 bases between the two germline ends. Sequencing was performed with immunoSEQ multiplex PCR; in TCRdb, only in-frame clones are kept and a portion is missing. In the table there are some 150,000 clones, about 95% of which are singletons. Of note for this clone: Its antigen is still unknown.

The sequenced material came from PBMCs. The chain recombines TRBV7-2 with TRBJ2-1, with a tentative D call TRBD1 (6 bases). The origin of this receptor is a man between 18 and 35 years old in good health and CMV-seropositive. In nucleotides, the CDR3 is TGTGCCAGCAGCCAAGTAGAATGGCGACAGGTCAATGAGCAGTTCTTC. Translation gives CASSQVEWRQVNEQFF.